This entry lists 10 T cell receptor beta chains sequenced from one sample in a study of blood T cell repertoires in COVID-19. The data were produced by immunoSEQ multiplex PCR, yet TCRdb's version contains in-frame clones alone and is incomplete. Counted here are more than 200,000 clones, roughly nine tenths occurring once; the ten biggest clones make up roughly a tenth. Sequencing was performed on peripheral blood. The receptors here all came from a woman aged 50 to 60 with COVID-19, enrolled during active disease.

The chain uses TRBV7-9 and TRBJ1-6, with D unresolved. Trimming cost V 1 base and J 0 bases, with 13 bases left between them. The CDR3 totals 18 residues. CDR1 and CDR2 from the germline V gene are SEHNR and FQNEAQ (reference sequence). The CDR3 region has the DNA TGTGCCAGCAGCTTAGTTACGGGAATCGGCTCCTATAATTCACCCCTCCACTTT. This encodes CASSLVTGIGSYNSPLHF.

The V and J genes are TRBV3-1 (or the pseudogene TRBV3-2) and TRBJ2-4, with 14 bases lining up with TRBD2. Germline V gene sequence: CDR1 LGHDT, CDR2 YNNKEL (reference sequence). With V trimmed by 4 bases and J by 8 bases, 7 bases remained unmatched. This CDR3 is 16 amino acids long. For the CDR3, the DNA is TGTGCCAGCAGCCTTACGACTAGCGGGGGGGCCGACATTCAGTACTTC. Translating gives CASSLTTSGGADIQYF.

The chain is built from TRBV2 and TRBJ2-1, with D maybe TRBD1 (5 bases). The CDR3 spans 12 residues. V gave up 4 bases and J gave up 9 bases, with 10 bases separating them. Germline V gene data show CDR1 as SNHLY and CDR2 as FYNNEI. Here the CDR3 reads CASSGQSSEQFF. As DNA, the CDR3 is TGTGCCAGCAGTGGACAGTCTAGTGAGCAGTTCTTC. The variable domain in full, completed from reference TRBV2 and TRBJ2-1, reads EPEVTQTPSHQVTQMGQEVILRCVPISNHLYFYWYRQILGQKVEFLVSFYNNEISEKSEIFDDQFSVERPDGSNFTLKIRSTKLEDSAMYFCASSGQSSEQFFGPGTRLTVL.

This chain joins TRBV2 and TRBJ2-3; no clear D. The CDR3 sequence is 10 residues long. V gave up 11 bases and J gave up 4 bases, with 7 bases separating them. Looked up from germline, CDR1 is SNHLY and CDR2 is FYNNEI. In nucleotides, the CDR3 is TGTGCCCTAACGGCAGATACGCAGTATTTT. This encodes CALTADTQYF.

The genes are TRBV11-2 and TRBJ2-7; D may be TRBD1 (6 bases). Trimming pared 5 bases from V and 1 base from J, leaving 9 bases between. The length of the CDR3 is 13 residues. CDR1 and CDR2 (germline): SGHAT, FQNNGV. In nucleotides, the CDR3 is TGTGCCAGCAGCCCTGGACAGTCCTACGAGCAGTACGTC. This gives the protein CASSPGQSYEQYV.

The chain employs TRBV19 and TRBJ2-2, with D possibly matching TRBD1 (5 bases). Between the trimmed V and J ends, which lost 6 bases and 4 bases, there was a span of 12 bases. Germline assignment: CDR1 LNHDA and CDR2 SQIVND (reference sequence). CDR3 size: 14 residues. CDR3: CASSQLGATGELFF. CDR3 DNA: TGTGCCAGTAGCCAGCTAGGGGCCACCGGGGAGCTGTTTTTT.

The chain has TRBV14 and TRBJ1-3; D remains ambiguous. CDR3 length equals 17 residues. Per the germline V gene, CDR1 is SGHDN and CDR2 is FVKESK. Between the trimmed V and J ends, which lost 1 base and 0 bases, there was a span of 13 bases. The CDR3 here is CASSQGGWASSGNTIYF. CDR3 DNA: TGTGCCAGCAGCCAAGGTGGCTGGGCGAGCTCTGGAAACACCATATATTTT.

This chain connects TRBV7-8 to TRBJ2-1; D possibly corresponds to TRBD1 (6 bases). V was cut by 8 bases and J by 4 bases, with 24 bases left in between. Germline CDR1 SGHVS, CDR2 FQNEAQ. The CDR3 is made up of 17 amino acids. In DNA form, the CDR3 reads TGTGCCAGCCAAAAACAGGGTACCGGCGCCGTATACAATGAGCAGTTCTTC. Translation gives CASQKQGTGAVYNEQFF. The full variable domain, rest sourced from reference TRBV7-8 and TRBJ2-1, is GAGVSQSPRYKVAKRGQDVALRCDPISGHVSLFWYQQALGQGPEFLTYFQNEAQLDKSGLPSDRFFAERPEGSVSTLKIQRTQQEDSAVYLCASQKQGTGAVYNEQFFGPGTRLTVL.

This chain uses TRBV5-1 with TRBJ2-7; TRBD1 matches 9 bases. Germline trimming cut 5 bases from V and 7 bases from J; bases unmatched to any gene: 10. Germline V gene sequence: CDR1 SGHRS, CDR2 YFSETQ. The CDR3 covers 14 residues. The CDR3 coding sequence is TGCGCCAGCAGGCATGACGTAGGGACAGGGGAGCAGTACGTC. This encodes CASRHDVGTGEQYV.

This clone is a singleton in its sample. The rearrangement joins TRBV2 to TRBJ1-5, with D possibly matching TRBD1 (5 bases). Per the germline V gene, CDR1 is SNHLY and CDR2 is FYNNEI. There are 14 residues in the CDR3. Trimming left V 2 bases short and J 5 bases short, with 10 bases between. The CDR3 protein is CASSETTEYQPQHF. The CDR3 nucleotides read TGTGCCAGCAGTGAAACGACAGAATATCAGCCCCAGCATTTT. The whole variable domain, remainder taken from reference TRBV2 and TRBJ1-5, is EPEVTQTPSHQVTQMGQEVILRCVPISNHLYFYWYRQILGQKVEFLVSFYNNEISEKSEIFDDQFSVERPDGSNFTLKIRSTKLEDSAMYFCASSETTEYQPQHFGDGTRLSIL.